This entry lists 10 T cell receptor beta chains sequenced from one sample in a study of blood T cell repertoires in COVID-19. Profiled with immunoSEQ multiplex PCR; TCRdb holds only in-frame clones, not every one. Of about 260,000 clones in the sample, 86% are singletons; the top ten hold approximately 2.1%. Input material: PBMCs or T cells enriched from blood (not recorded which). The receptor set was obtained from a woman in her 50s who had recovered from COVID-19.

The genes are TRBV14 and TRBJ1-2; D ambiguous. The V end was cut by 4 bases, the J end by 6 bases, with 9 bases between. The V gene's germline CDR1 is SGHDN and CDR2 FVKESK. The CDR3 has 12 residues. The CDR3 reads CASSRAVDGYTF. The CDR3 nucleotides read TGTGCCAGCAGCCGGGCAGTGGATGGCTACACCTTC.

This clone has a handful of counts. The CDR3 loop is CASSRLRDRGLEKLFF. The CDR3 bases are TGTGCCAGCAGCCGTCTCCGGGACAGGGGGCTTGAAAAACTGTTTTTT. J is TRBJ1-4 and V is TRBV3-1 (or the pseudogene TRBV3-2); the match to TRBD1 covers 12 bases. The germline CDR1 and CDR2 sequences are LGHDT and YNNKEL (reference sequence). Unmatched junction bases numbered 7, after V lost 4 bases and J lost 7 bases. The CDR3 totals 16 residues.

This clone has a single count. The chain carries TRBV9 and TRBJ2-2; tentatively, D is TRBD2 (7 bases). Germline V gene sequence: CDR1 SGDLS, CDR2 YYNGEE. Trimming shortened V by 4 bases and J by 7 bases, and 20 bases separated the two germline ends. The CDR3 has 16 residues. The DNA for the CDR3 is TGTGCCAGCAGCCTCAGCGGGCGGGGGCGAGTCGGGGAGCTGTTTTTT. Amino acid sequence: CASSLSGRGRVGELFF.

The rearrangement joins TRBV4-1 to TRBJ2-5; 7 bases map to TRBD2. This CDR3 is 16 amino acids long. Germline-derived CDR1 and CDR2 are MGHRA and YSYEKL. The V segment lost 0 bases and the J segment 5 bases; nucleotides outside the gene matches: 9. In DNA form, the CDR3 reads TGCGCCAGCAGCCAAGACCGAACGGGAGGCTGGGAGACCCAGTACTTC. This encodes CASSQDRTGGWETQYF.

CDR3 DNA: TGCGCCAGCAGCTTCAGGGGACAAAGATCTGGGGCCAACGTCCTGACTTTC. Protein sequence: CASSFRGQRSGANVLTF. This sequence joins TRBV5-1 and TRBJ2-6; D is perhaps TRBD1 (6 bases). This CDR3 contains 17 residues. Trimming cost V 2 bases and J 1 base, with 13 bases left between them. Germline-derived CDR1 and CDR2 are SGHRS and YFSETQ.

The chain links TRBV5-1 to TRBJ1-4; 9 nucleotides line up with TRBD1. Trimming cost V 7 bases and J 4 bases; bases outside gene matches: 8. CDR3 length: 15 amino acids. Germline CDR1 reads SGHRS; CDR2 reads YFSETQ. The CDR3 protein is CASGLGGQGNEKLFF. CDR3 nucleotide sequence: TGCGCCAGCGGCCTTGGGGGACAGGGTAATGAAAAACTGTTTTTT.

V gene TRBV27 combines with J gene TRBJ1-2; 8 positions agree with TRBD1. Germline CDR1 and CDR2: MNHEY and SMNVEV (reference sequence). After removal of 5 bases from V and 4 bases from J, the junction contained 9 bases not matched to a gene. This CDR3 region has 15 residues. The CDR3 DNA reads as TGTGCCAGCAGTGTGACAGGGGAAACCCCCTATGGCTACACCTTC. Translated, it gives CASSVTGETPYGYTF.

CDR3 nucleotides: TGTGCCAGCAGTTACTCGAGGGCGGGGGGTCCAGATACGCAGTATTTT. Its protein product is CASSYSRAGGPDTQYF. The chain combines TRBV6-6 with TRBJ2-3; 8 nucleotides match TRBD2. There are 16 residues in the CDR3. The V gene's germline CDR1 is MNHNY and CDR2 SVGAGI (reference sequence). V dropped 0 bases and J dropped 4; count of bases not matched to a gene: 6.

The DNA of the CDR3 is TGTGCTACCTCTATACCCCAGCATTTT. It is translated as CATSIPQHF. The rearrangement links TRBV28 to TRBJ1-5, with no clear D. Germline lookup yields CDR1 MDHEN and CDR2 SYDVKM. CDR3 size: 9 residues.

V gene TRBV4-2 combines with J gene TRBJ1-4; 9 nucleotides match TRBD1. Per the germline V gene, CDR1 is LGHNA and CDR2 is YNFKEQ. The CDR3 is 15 residues long. After removal of 5 bases from V and 4 bases from J, the junction contained 5 bases not matched to a gene. The CDR3 here is CASSIRTGVNEKLFF. CDR3 coding DNA: TGTGCCAGCAGCATCCGGACAGGGGTTAATGAAAAACTGTTTTTT.